The rows below give T cell receptor beta chains drawn from one sample of a study of T cell changes during pregnancy in multiple sclerosis. The protocol was immunoSEQ multiplex PCR, while the TCRdb copy is restricted to in-frame clones and leaves out a portion. The data contain 30,000 or so clones, 80% to 90% of them singletons. Specimen: CD8+ T cells from peripheral blood mononuclear cells, collected in the second trimester of pregnancy. Receptors originate from a female donor with multiple sclerosis, enrolled in a pregnancy study. Both conserved end residues are part of each CDR3. D genes are given only for firm matches. Where a row states a size, it is once, few, many or the class of an expanded clone; other rows omit it.

size | J | V | D | CDR3 | DNA
- | TRBJ2-2 | TRBV9 | TRBD2 | CASSVSSSGSNTGELFF | TGTGCCAGCAGCGTCAGCTCTAGCGGATCTAACACCGGGGAGCTGTTTTTT
- | TRBJ2-7 | TRBV6-5 | - | CASRSPTGEQYF | TGTGCCAGCCGATCGCCCACGGGGGAGCAGTACTTC
few | TRBJ1-6 | TRBV9 | - | CASSAGYSPLHF | TGTGCCAGCAGCGCCGGGTATTCACCCCTCCACTTT
- | TRBJ2-7 | TRBV2 | - | CASSLSMNRYEQYF | TGTGCCAGCAGCCTCTCGATGAACCGGTACGAGCAGTACTTC
- | TRBJ1-2 | TRBV9 | TRBD1 | CASSEEGQSNYGYTF | TGTGCCAGCAGCGAGGAGGGACAGAGTAATTATGGCTACACCTTC
- | TRBJ2-1 | TRBV7-6 | TRBD2 | CASSLGGGGFNYNEQFF | TGTGCCAGCAGCTTAGGGGGGGGTGGCTTCAACTACAATGAGCAGTTCTTC
- | TRBJ2-4 | TRBV21-1 | - | CASSKGLPLNIQYF | TGTGCCAGCAGCAAGGGACTACCGTTAAACATTCAGTACTTC
- | TRBJ1-5 | TRBV4-1 | - | CASSQVPQGRQPQHF | TGCGCCAGCAGCCAAGTCCCTCAGGGTAGACAGCCCCAGCATTTT
- | TRBJ2-1 | TRBV6-1 | TRBD1 | CASSERGQDLLEQFF | TGTGCCAGCAGTGAAAGGGGACAGGACCTATTGGAGCAGTTCTTC
- | TRBJ2-7 | TRBV30 | TRBD1 | CAWKKAGGLREQYF | TGTGCCTGGAAAAAGGCAGGGGGCCTTCGGGAGCAGTACTTC
- | TRBJ2-1 | TRBV5-1 | TRBD1 | CASSAGNTGAPYNEQFF | TGCGCCAGCAGCGCCGGTAACACAGGGGCCCCCTACAATGAGCAGTTCTTC
- | TRBJ2-1 | TRBV4-1 | - | CASSQRGRLGGSYNEQFF | TGCGCCAGCAGCCAAAGAGGGCGACTAGGAGGTTCCTACAATGAGCAGTTCTTC
- | TRBJ1-2 | TRBV6-1 | - | CASSEGGAYGYTF | TGTGCCAGCAGTGAAGGCGGGGCCTATGGCTACACCTTC
few | TRBJ1-3 | TRBV7-9 | - | CASSGGPSGNTIYF | TGTGCCAGCAGCGGGGGCCCCTCTGGAAACACCATATATTTT
few | TRBJ2-7 | TRBV13 | - | CASSSPYEQYF | TGTGCCAGCAGCTCTCCCTACGAGCAGTACTTC
- | TRBJ2-1 | TRBV19 | - | CASSPRGGDEQFF | TGTGCCAGTAGTCCCCGGGGAGGCGATGAGCAGTTCTTC
- | TRBJ1-1 | TRBV29-1 | TRBD1 | CSVAGQRNTEAFF | TGCAGCGTTGCGGGACAGCGGAACACTGAAGCTTTCTTT
- | TRBJ1-2 | TRBV4-2 | TRBD1 | CASSPSSGTGARYTF | TGTGCCAGCAGCCCATCCTCCGGGACAGGCGCCCGCTACACCTTC
- | TRBJ1-2 | TRBV7-8 | - | CASSLGPGSYGYTF | TGTGCCAGCAGCTTAGGTCCGGGGAGCTATGGCTACACCTTC
- | TRBJ1-1 | TRBV5-6 | TRBD1 | CASSSRQGAEAFF | TGTGCCAGCAGCTCCCGACAGGGGGCCGAAGCTTTCTTT
- | TRBJ2-3 | TRBV9 | - | CASSEGWTADTQYF | TGTGCCAGCAGCGAGGGCTGGACAGCAGATACGCAGTATTTT
- | TRBJ2-2 | TRBV10-1 | TRBD2 | CASSDSTSGNTGELFF | TGCGCCAGCAGTGATTCGACTAGCGGGAACACCGGGGAGCTGTTTTTT
- | TRBJ1-1 | TRBV28 | - | CASSLRYQGNTEAFF | TGTGCCAGCAGTTTACGGTACCAGGGGAACACTGAAGCTTTCTTT
- | TRBJ2-3 | TRBV2 | - | CASKQARTDTQYF | TGTGCCAGCAAACAGGCACGAACAGATACGCAGTATTTT
- | TRBJ2-5 | TRBV13 | - | CASSSDYQETQYF | TGTGCCAGCAGTTCGGACTACCAAGAGACCCAGTACTTC
- | TRBJ2-3 | TRBV9 | - | CASSVEAFVADTQYF | TGTGCCAGCAGCGTAGAAGCGTTTGTCGCAGATACGCAGTATTTT
- | TRBJ2-7 | TRBV19 | TRBD1 | CASSQGFRYEQYF | TGTGCCAGTTCACAGGGGTTTCGCTACGAGCAGTACTTC
few | TRBJ1-1 | TRBV7-9 | TRBD1 | CASSFRDRGLNTEAFF | TGTGCCAGCAGCTTTCGGGACAGGGGTTTGAACACTGAAGCTTTCTTT
few | TRBJ1-2 | TRBV7-9 | - | CASSSEEAYGYTF | TGTGCCAGCAGCTCGGAGGAAGCCTATGGCTACACCTTC
- | TRBJ1-1 | TRBV15 | - | CATGRVAAEAFF | TGTGCCACCGGCAGGGTAGCGGCTGAAGCTTTCTTT
- | TRBJ2-1 | TRBV27 | - | CASSSSTGEVNNEQFF | TGTGCCAGCAGTTCTTCAACAGGGGAGGTCAACAATGAGCAGTTCTTC
- | TRBJ2-7 | TRBV6-1 | - | CASSEVRGWNEQYF | TGTGCCAGCAGTGAAGTGCGGGGCTGGAACGAGCAGTACTTC
- | TRBJ2-5 | TRBV6-1 | - | CASSGWTVQETQYF | TGTGCCAGCAGTGGATGGACAGTCCAAGAGACCCAGTACTTC
- | TRBJ2-3 | TRBV11-3 | TRBD2 | CASSRSGRLNTQYF | TGTGCCAGCAGCCGTAGCGGGAGGTTGAATACGCAGTATTTT
- | TRBJ2-7 | TRBV28 | TRBD2 | CASSPERGSYEQYF | TGTGCCAGCAGTCCGGAGCGGGGCTCCTACGAGCAGTACTTC
- | TRBJ2-2 | TRBV29-1 | - | CSARTGTGELFF | TGCAGCGCCCGGACGGGAACCGGGGAGCTGTTTTTT
- | TRBJ1-1 | TRBV28 | - | CASSLGSTGMNTEAFF | TGTGCCAGCAGTTTAGGGTCCACAGGGATGAACACTGAAGCTTTCTTT
- | TRBJ2-2 | TRBV28 | TRBD1 | CASSSGQADTGELFF | TGTGCCAGCAGCTCTGGACAGGCAGACACCGGGGAGCTGTTTTTT
- | TRBJ2-3 | TRBV7-9 | TRBD2 | CASSHSGGTDTQYF | TGTGCCAGCAGCCATAGCGGGGGCACAGATACGCAGTATTTT
- | TRBJ2-3 | TRBV5-4 | TRBD1 | CASSRRQGSDTQYF | TGTGCCAGCAGCAGAAGACAGGGATCAGATACGCAGTATTTT
- | TRBJ2-2 | TRBV7-6 | TRBD1 | CASSHSRDRGFTGELFF | TGTGCCAGCAGCCATAGTAGGGACAGGGGTTTTACCGGGGAGCTGTTTTTT
- | TRBJ1-2 | TRBV6-1 | - | CASSELDSYGYTF | TGTGCCAGCAGTGAACTGGACAGTTATGGCTACACCTTC